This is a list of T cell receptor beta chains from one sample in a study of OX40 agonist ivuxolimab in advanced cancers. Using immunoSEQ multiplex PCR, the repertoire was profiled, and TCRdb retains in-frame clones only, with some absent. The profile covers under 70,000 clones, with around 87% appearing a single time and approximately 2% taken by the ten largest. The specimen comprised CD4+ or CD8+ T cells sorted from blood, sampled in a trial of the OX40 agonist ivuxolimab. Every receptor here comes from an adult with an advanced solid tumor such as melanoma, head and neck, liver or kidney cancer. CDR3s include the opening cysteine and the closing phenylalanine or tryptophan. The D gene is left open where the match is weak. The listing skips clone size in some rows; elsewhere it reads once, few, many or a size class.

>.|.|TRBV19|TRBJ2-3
CASSIVGPDTQYF
TGTGCCAGTAGTATAGTTGGCCCAGATACGCAGTATTTT
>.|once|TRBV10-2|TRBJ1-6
CASGGGVNSPLHF
TGCGCCAGCGGTGGAGGGGTAAATTCACCCCTCCACTTT
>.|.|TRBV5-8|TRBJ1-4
CASRRWENEKLFF
TGTGCCAGCAGACGGTGGGAGAATGAAAAACTGTTTTTT
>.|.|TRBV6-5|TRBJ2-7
CASSIQGNQYEQYF
TGTGCCAGCAGTATCCAGGGGAACCAATACGAGCAGTACTTC
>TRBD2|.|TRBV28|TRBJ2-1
CASSPPGLAGEGNEQFF
TGTGCCAGCAGTCCTCCGGGACTAGCGGGGGAGGGCAATGAGCAGTTCTTC
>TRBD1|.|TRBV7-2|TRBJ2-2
CASSLVQGADGELFF
TGTGCCAGCAGCTTAGTACAGGGGGCCGACGGGGAGCTGTTTTTT
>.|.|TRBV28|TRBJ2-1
CASRPSLGASSYNEQFF
TGTGCCAGCAGACCCTCGCTGGGCGCTAGCTCCTACAATGAGCAGTTCTTC
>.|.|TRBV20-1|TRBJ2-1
CSEKGNNEQFF
TGCAGTGAAAAAGGGAACAATGAGCAGTTCTTC
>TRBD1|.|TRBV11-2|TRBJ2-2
CASSFTGGTGELFF
TGTGCCAGCAGCTTTACAGGGGGCACCGGGGAGCTGTTTTTT
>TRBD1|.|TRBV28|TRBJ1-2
CASRGTGPLGDYGYTF
TGTGCCAGCAGGGGGACAGGGCCTTTAGGGGACTATGGCTACACCTTC